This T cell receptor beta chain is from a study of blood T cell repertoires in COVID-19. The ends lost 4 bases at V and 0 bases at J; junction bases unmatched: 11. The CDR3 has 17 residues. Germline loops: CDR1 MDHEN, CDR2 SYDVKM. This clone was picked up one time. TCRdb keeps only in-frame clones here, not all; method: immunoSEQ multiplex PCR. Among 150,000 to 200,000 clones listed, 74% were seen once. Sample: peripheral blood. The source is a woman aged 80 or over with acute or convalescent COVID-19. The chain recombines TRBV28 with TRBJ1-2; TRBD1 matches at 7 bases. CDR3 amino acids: CASSSPTGRGANYGYTF. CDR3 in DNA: TGTGCCAGCAGTTCACCGACAGGGCGGGGGGCTAACTATGGCTACACCTTC.